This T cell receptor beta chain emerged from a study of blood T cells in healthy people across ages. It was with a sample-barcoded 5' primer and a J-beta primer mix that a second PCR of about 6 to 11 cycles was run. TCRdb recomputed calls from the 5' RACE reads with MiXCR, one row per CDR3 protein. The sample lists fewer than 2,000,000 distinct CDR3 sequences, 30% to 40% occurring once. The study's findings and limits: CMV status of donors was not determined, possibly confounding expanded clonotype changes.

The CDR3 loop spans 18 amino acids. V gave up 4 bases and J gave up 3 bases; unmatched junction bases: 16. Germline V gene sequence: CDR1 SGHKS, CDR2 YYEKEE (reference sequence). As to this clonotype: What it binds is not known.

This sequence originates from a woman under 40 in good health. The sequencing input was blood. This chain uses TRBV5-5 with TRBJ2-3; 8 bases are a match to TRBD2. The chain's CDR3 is CASSPRLAGTTITDTQYF. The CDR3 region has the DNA TGTGCCAGCAGCCCCCGGCTAGCGGGTACCACTATTACAGATACGCAGTATTTT.